This record covers a single T cell receptor (beta chain). Its antigen is not yet known. No much larger clone exists at a distance of one base, and base qualities are not known. The data originate from a study of CD8 T cells in Susac syndrome (dated by TCRdb to the late 2010s). For context, the study as a whole: Repertoire sequencing was used to test whether CD8+ T cell activation and differentiation in Susac syndrome was antigen driven. CD8+ T cell repertoire clonality was compared between eleven to twelve healthy donors, around 14 Susac syndrome patients and 15 multiple sclerosis patients. General findings and caveats noted by the study authors: The number of individuals in the TCR sequencing and HLA analysis was acknowledged as relatively small.

RNA was extracted using the RNeasy kit, and roughly 0.5 to 1 microgram was reverse transcribed with random hexamers. The immunoSEQ multiplex PCR assay, which covers 54 Vbeta and 13 Jbeta segments, was used to amplify TCR beta CDR3 regions. PCR amplification bias was corrected by using a synthetic template baseline for primer optimization and computational correction. As for the original processing: Only productive sequences were kept, with reads annotated to V, D and J genes according to IMGT and analyzed in immunoSEQ Analyzer. Clonality was calculated as one minus the Shannon entropy normalized by log2 of the number of productive unique sequences. For each patient and control, public and private clones were evaluated within the 100 most prevalent clones. Clones were defined as Susac-specific when absent from the healthy and MS cohorts, from approximately 1,100 published viral clones and from other ImmuneACCESS disease sequences. The public reads were reprocessed in TCRdb via fastp at Q25 and MiXCR, keeping in-frame beta chains. Entries are consolidated by CDR3 protein sequence, retaining the most common genes and DNA. TCRdb assigned the V and J calls; the authors' analysis was not used. Recorded for this sample are about 130,000 distinct CDR3 sequences; roughly 93% of them occurred a single time. The leading ten clones occupy over 0.3% of the sample.

Peripheral blood CD8+ and CD4+ T cells from healthy donors, Susac syndrome patients and multiple sclerosis patients were profiled using high-throughput TCR beta sequencing. Treatment-naive patients with stable or active relapsing-remitting disease fulfilling revised McDonald criteria were used as multiple sclerosis controls. CD8+ TEMRA cells were enriched by FACS, while bulk CD8+ and CD4+ T cells were purified by magnetic negative isolation. Blood was collected in EDTA tubes and processed within 24 hours, with PBMCs isolated through density gradient centrifugation. PBMCs intended for TCR sequencing were cryopreserved in liquid nitrogen and thawed later in a water bath at 37 degrees C. The sorted or isolated CD4+, CD8+ and CD8+ TEMRA cells had a purity of 90% or higher. Trimming takes 6 bases from V and 1 base from J, and the germline ends sit 7 bases apart. CDR1 and CDR2, looked up from the germline V gene (reference sequence), are MNHEY and SMNVEV. The CDR3 covers 14 residues, taking in both the cysteine and the phenylalanine. Only CDR3 DNA is held: 42 bases, read in frame from base 1.

The material sequenced was CD8+ T cells from PBMCs. The receptor was isolated from a human donor with multiple sclerosis. In this chain, TRBV27 is recombined with TRBJ2-6; TRBD2 might be the D gene, on 6 matching bases. The CDR3 in this case is CASRRGSGANVLTF. The nucleotide sequence reads as follows: TGTGCCAGCAGACGGGGGTCTGGGGCCAACGTCCTGACTTTC.